This T cell receptor beta chain is drawn from a study of siplizumab effects on memory and regulatory T cells. Study-wide results and caveats: Tregs that proliferated in siplizumab cultures did not have their suppressive function confirmed.

A note on this clone: Its antigen is not identified.

Produced via immunoSEQ multiplex PCR; TCRdb's table is partial and in-frame only. The table shows 90,000 to 120,000 clones, with approximately 93% occurring only once. The CDR3 is made up of 17 amino acids. Germline lookup yields CDR1 SGHNT and CDR2 YYREEE (reference sequence). Trimming took 0 bases from V and 3 from J; bases not matched to a gene: 5. This chain connects TRBV5-4 to TRBJ2-5; 13 bases match TRBD2. Sequenced sample: Tregs sorted from blood. The TCR comes from a human donor in good health. DNA for the CDR3: TGTGCCAGCAGCTTGGAAGGCGGGACTAGCGGGGAAGAGACCCAGTACTTC. Encoded protein: CASSLEGGTSGEETQYF.